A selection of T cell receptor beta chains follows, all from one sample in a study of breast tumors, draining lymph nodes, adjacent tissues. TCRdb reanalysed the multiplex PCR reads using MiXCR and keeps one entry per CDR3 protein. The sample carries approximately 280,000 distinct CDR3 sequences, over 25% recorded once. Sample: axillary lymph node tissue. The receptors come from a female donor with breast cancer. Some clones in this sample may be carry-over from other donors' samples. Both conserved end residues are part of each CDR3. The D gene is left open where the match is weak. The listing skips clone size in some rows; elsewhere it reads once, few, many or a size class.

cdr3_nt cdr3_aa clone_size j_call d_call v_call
TGCGCCAGCAGCTGGGCCGGGGGCGGGAGAGGGAATGAGCAGTTCTTC CASSWAGGGRGNEQFF many TRBJ2-1 NA TRBV5-1
TGTGCCAGCGGGACAGGAGATAATTCACCCCTCCACTTT CASGTGDNSPLHF NA TRBJ1-6 TRBD1 TRBV10-3
TGTGCCAGCAGGGGCAGGCCCTATTATGGCTACACCTTC CASRGRPYYGYTF many TRBJ1-2 NA TRBV6-5
TGTGCCAGCAGCGTAGGGAGGGGATTGACTGAGACCCCGTACTTC CASSVGRGLTETPYF NA TRBJ2-5 NA TRBV9
TGTGCCAGCAGTGAATCCCCCCCCGGGACTAGCGGGAGTTCTGGGGAGCTGTTTTTT CASSESPPGTSGSSGELFF once TRBJ2-2 TRBD2 TRBV25-1
TGCAGTCACACAGGGGCGGAGACCCAGTACTTC CSHTGAETQYF many TRBJ2-5 TRBD1 TRBV29-1
TGCAGTGCTAGAGATGGGACACGTGCTGCAGACGAGCAGTACTTC CSARDGTRAADEQYF NA TRBJ2-7 NA TRBV20-1
TGTGCCAGCAGCACGGGGACAGGGGGCAATCAGCCCCAGCGTTTT CASSTGTGGNQPQRF NA TRBJ1-5 TRBD1 TRBV5-4
TGTGCCAGCAGTTTCTCGTCGCGGGTTAGCGAGTACGAGCAGTACTTC CASSFSSRVSEYEQYF many TRBJ2-7 NA TRBV12-3/TRBV12-4
TGTGCCAGCAGTTACTCGACTAGCGTCCCAGATACGCAGTATTTT CASSYSTSVPDTQYF many TRBJ2-3 TRBD2 TRBV6-5
TGCGCCAGCAGCTTCTTGCAGGGAGGAAACTACGAGCAGTACTTC CASSFLQGGNYEQYF many TRBJ2-7 NA TRBV5-1
TGCAGTGCTCCGGACAGAGCCAAAAACATTCAGTACTTC CSAPDRAKNIQYF few TRBJ2-4 NA TRBV20-1
TGTGCCAGCAGCTTATTCGGGCAGGGCGACGAGCAGTACTTC CASSLFGQGDEQYF many TRBJ2-7 NA TRBV7-3
TGCAGTGCTAGAGGACAGGGGAAGGAAAAACTGTTTTTT CSARGQGKEKLFF many TRBJ1-4 TRBD1 TRBV20-1
TGTGCCAGCGCCCGGGGGGCCTACGAGCAGTACTTC CASARGAYEQYF NA TRBJ2-7 TRBD2 TRBV6-5
TGTGCCAGCACGGGACTAGCGGAGACCCAGTACTTC CASTGLAETQYF many TRBJ2-5 TRBD2 TRBV2
TGTGCCACCAGCAGTGGAACAGGGGACACAGATACGCAGTATTTT CATSSGTGDTDTQYF many TRBJ2-3 TRBD1 TRBV15
TGTGCCAGCAGCCCGGGACTCCAAGGTTACAATGAGCAGTTCTTC CASSPGLQGYNEQFF many TRBJ2-1 NA TRBV9
TGTGCCAGCGGGACAAATCCTTCCTACAATGAGCAGTTCTTC CASGTNPSYNEQFF NA TRBJ2-1 NA TRBV3-1
TGTGCCTGTTATCAATCTGGGGATGGCGAAAAACTGTTTTTT CACYQSGDGEKLFF NA TRBJ1-4 NA TRBV30
TGCGCCAGCGGCCAAGGGGGCCCCAATGAAAAACTGTTTTTT CASGQGGPNEKLFF NA TRBJ1-4 TRBD1 TRBV5-1
TGCGCCAGCAGCTTCTTAGCGGGAGGGGCGGAGACCCAGTACTTC CASSFLAGGAETQYF NA TRBJ2-5 TRBD2 TRBV11-1
TGTGCCAGCAGCATAGCGAACTATGGCTACACCTTC CASSIANYGYTF many TRBJ1-2 NA TRBV7-2
TGCGCCAGCAGTGAGGGGACTAGCGGGCTTTACGAGCAGTACTTC CASSEGTSGLYEQYF many TRBJ2-7 TRBD2 TRBV10-1
TGTGCCTGGCGGGGGGGGCTGGCTGAAAAACTGTTTTTT CAWRGGLAEKLFF NA TRBJ1-4 NA TRBV30
TGTGCCAGCAGCTTGAGGAGGGTCGGCCGCTCCTACGAGCAGTACTTC CASSLRRVGRSYEQYF many TRBJ2-7 NA TRBV5-8
TGTGCCACCAGTGTTTCGGGAGACACCGGGGAGCTGTTTTTT CATSVSGDTGELFF many TRBJ2-2 NA TRBV24-1
TGTGCCTGGACGGAACCGGGACAGAGCTCCTATAATTCACCCCTCCACTTT CAWTEPGQSSYNSPLHF NA TRBJ1-6 TRBD1 TRBV30
TGTGCCAGCAGTATCTTCAGGGTAGGTTCACCCCTCCACTTT CASSIFRVGSPLHF NA TRBJ1-6 NA TRBV27
TGCAGCGTTGGGGGGGGTGACAGCTCCTACGAGCAGTACTTC CSVGGGDSSYEQYF many TRBJ2-7 TRBD2 TRBV29-1
TGCGCCAGCAGCTTGGAGGGGCATGTGGTTAATGAAAAACTGTTTTTT CASSLEGHVVNEKLFF NA TRBJ1-4 NA TRBV5-1
TGCAGTGCTACCCTGGACAGCTTGAACACTGAAGCTTTCTTT CSATLDSLNTEAFF few TRBJ1-1 NA TRBV20-1